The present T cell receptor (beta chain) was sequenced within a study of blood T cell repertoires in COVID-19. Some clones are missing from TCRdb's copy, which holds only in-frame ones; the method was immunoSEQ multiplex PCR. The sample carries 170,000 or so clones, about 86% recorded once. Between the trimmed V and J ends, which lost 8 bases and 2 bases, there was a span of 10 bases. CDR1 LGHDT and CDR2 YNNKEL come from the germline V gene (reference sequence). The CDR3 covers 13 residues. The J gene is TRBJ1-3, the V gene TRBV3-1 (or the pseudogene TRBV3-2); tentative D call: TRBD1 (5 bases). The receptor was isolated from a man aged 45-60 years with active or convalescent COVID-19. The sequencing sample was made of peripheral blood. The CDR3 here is CASGGLAGNTIYF. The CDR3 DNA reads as TGTGCCAGCGGGGGGTTGGCTGGAAACACCATATATTTT.